Sequencing of this T cell receptor beta chain was carried out in a study of OX40 agonist ivuxolimab in advanced cancers. Regarding the study in general: Ivuxolimab was a fully human IgG2 agonistic monoclonal antibody targeting the costimulatory receptor OX40 (CD134). The paper reports the monotherapy dose-escalation portion (N of about 50 patients) of the phase I ivuxolimab trial. Partial responses occurred in three dose-escalation patients: two with cutaneous melanoma and one with hepatocellular carcinoma. The dose-escalation cohort was over 70% male with a mean age of approximately 60 years, ranging from about 23 to 85. Prior anti-PD-1, anti-PD-L1 or anti-CTLA-4 therapy was permitted, and 30% to 45% of dose-escalation patients had received checkpoint inhibitors. Intravenous ivuxolimab was administered to patients every 2 weeks at six dose levels: 0.01, 0.1, 0.3, 1.5, 3 and 10 mg/kg. Peripheral TCRbeta sequencing aimed to test whether ivuxolimab altered TCR sequence diversity and caused clonal T-cell expansion. Of the 50 to 55 dose-escalation patients, hepatocellular carcinoma was present in approximately 20, melanoma in about 15, renal cell carcinoma in 9 and head and neck cancer in 9. Study-wide findings and limitations: On average, CD8+ T cells showed more expanded clones than CD4+ T cells after ivuxolimab. Which antigens the clonally expanded peripheral T cells were specific for was not determined. At doses from 0.1 to 3.0 mg/kg, clonal expansion was seen in both CD4+ and CD8+ blood T cells between baseline and week 6. Partial responders in the 0.1-3.0 mg/kg groups had among the lowest normalized peripheral clonal expansion, especially among CD8+ T cells. Low levels of normalized T-cell clonal expansion were also seen in some patients who did not respond.

Concerning this clone itself: Its antigen target is currently unknown. No much larger clone is present one base from it, and per-base qualities are unavailable.

The trial excluded patients who had a history of autoimmune disease or were on systemic immunosuppression. In every dose cohort, peripheral blood was drawn for TCR sequencing at baseline, cycle 4 day 1, and cycle 7 day 1. Samples came from an open-label, multicenter, first-in-human phase I dose-escalation trial of ivuxolimab. Adults with locally advanced or metastatic melanoma, renal cell carcinoma, hepatocellular carcinoma or head and neck squamous cell carcinoma were enrolled in the trial. Before TCR sequencing, CD4+ T cells and CD8+ T cells from peripheral blood were sorted into separate populations. From its cysteine to its phenylalanine, the CDR3 spans 14 amino acids. Kept here is only the CDR3 DNA, which spans 42 bases and is read in frame from base 1. Trimming takes 6 bases from V and 3 bases from J, and the germline ends sit 11 bases apart. CDR1 MDHEN and CDR2 SYDVKM were looked up in the germline V gene.

Genomic DNA was extracted from sorted cells for sequencing of the TCRbeta CDR3 region. The immunoSEQ Assay was used for sequencing of TCRbeta CDR3 regions. This immuneACCESS table, as held by TCRdb, lists in-frame sequences with V and J called but not all clones. Of the missing ones, under half trace to an unresolved V gene in checked studies; the others have no known cause. In all, the sample holds tens of thousands of clones, and roughly nine tenths of those were seen once. About 4% of the sample is held by the ten biggest clonotypes. The clonotype originates from an adult with an advanced solid tumor such as melanoma, head and neck, liver or kidney cancer. The rearranged chain carries TRBV28 and TRBJ2-2; TRBD2 might be the D gene, on 5 matching bases. Sequencing used CD4+ or CD8+ T cells sorted from blood, obtained in a trial of the OX40 agonist ivuxolimab. The CDR3 protein sequence reads: CASSPWGDTGELFF. Here is the DNA: TGTGCCAGCAGCCCTTGGGGAGACACCGGGGAGCTGTTTTTT. Beyond the CDR3, the reference TRBV28 and TRBJ2-2 genes provide the residues; the full variable domain reads: DVKVTQSSRYLVKRTGEKVFLECVQDMDHENMFWYRQDPGLGLRLIYFSYDVKMKEKGDIPEGYSVSREKKERFSLILESASTNQTSMYLCASSPWGDTGELFFGEGSRLTVL.